These 24 T cell receptor beta chains share one sample of origin, sequenced in a study of T cells in Graves' hyperthyroidism and ophthalmopathy. Amplified regions were TCR beta CDR3 sequences from RNA transcripts. The TCR CDR3 was amplified in a first-round RT-PCR using the HTBI primer set. A single record per CDR3 protein comes from TCRdb applying MiXCR to the multiplex PCR reads. The table has hundreds of thousands of distinct CDR3 sequences, roughly 15% seen once; the top ten hold approximately 14%. The specimen sequenced was blood. The receptors stem from a woman in her thirties or forties with Graves' hyperthyroidism.

The sample holds one count of this clonotype. A much larger clone lies one base from this, so it may be a read error. This CDR3 reads CASSVLRAGNSPLHF. The CDR3 nucleotides read TGTGCCAGCAGTGTACTGAGGGCAGGAAATTCACCCCTCCACTTT. This rearrangement joins TRBV2 to TRBJ1-6; D is unclear. Trimming removed 4 bases from V and 7 bases from J, with 14 bases in between. Germline CDR1 is SNHLY and CDR2 is FYNNEI. CDR3 length: 15 amino acids.

In this sample, this clonotype turned up many times. The chain combines TRBV7-9 with TRBJ1-1; 9 bases map to TRBD1. The CDR3 length is 16 residues. V lost 5 bases, J lost 1 base, and 8 bases stayed unmatched. The germline V gene encodes CDR1 SEHNR and CDR2 FQNEAQ (reference sequence). CDR3 residues: CASSPSGTGPNTEAFF. CDR3 DNA sequence: TGTGCCAGCAGCCCATCCGGGACAGGGCCGAACACTGAAGCTTTCTTT.

In its sample, this clonotype was seen many times. This chain joins TRBV3-1 and TRBJ2-7; D not resolved. The V and J ends lost 4 bases and 6 bases respectively, with 13 bases between them. This CDR3 is 13 amino acids long. In germline, CDR1 is LGHDT, CDR2 YNNKEL (reference sequence). The CDR3 reads CASSPNPSAEQYF. CDR3 in DNA: TGTGCCAGCAGCCCAAATCCCTCCGCCGAGCAGTACTTC.

The table lists this clonotype with a few counts. The CDR3 DNA reads TGCGCCAGCAGCCAAGGCCACTTCGACACCGGGGAGCTGTTTTTT. The encoded protein is CASSQGHFDTGELFF. This chain uses TRBV4-1 with TRBJ2-2; D remains ambiguous. This CDR3 has 15 residues. V lost 1 base, J lost 3 bases, and 9 bases lay in between. Germline values: CDR1 MGHRA, CDR2 YSYEKL.

V is TRBV19 and J is TRBJ2-1, with D possibly matching TRBD2 (6 bases). CDR3 length equals 15 residues. V dropped 0 bases and J dropped 12 bases, with 18 bases sitting between them. Germline lookup yields CDR1 LNHDA and CDR2 SQIVND (reference sequence). CDR3 sequence (DNA): TGTGCCAGTAGTATAGAGGGAGGCTTTATGAACGGGCAGTTCTTC. It encodes CASSIEGGFMNGQFF.

The CDR3 sequence: CSVDLEHSYGYTF. The CDR3 bases are TGCAGCGTCGATCTGGAACACAGTTATGGCTACACCTTC. The V and J genes are TRBV29-1 and TRBJ1-2, with no clear D. The CDR3 spans 13 residues. The germline V and J ends were trimmed by 6 bases and 5 bases, with 16 bases remaining between them. Germline assignment: CDR1 SQVTM and CDR2 ANQGSEA.

This clonotype has just a few counts. The rearrangement links TRBV6-1 to TRBJ1-1, with 9 bases lining up with TRBD1. The CDR3 length is 15 residues. Trimming removed 2 bases from V and 4 bases from J; junction bases left unmatched: 5. Germline V gives CDR1 MNHNS, CDR2 SASEGT. CDR3 protein: CASSELKDRGTEAFF. The CDR3 nucleotides read TGTGCCAGCAGTGAACTTAAGGACAGGGGCACTGAAGCTTTCTTT.

This clonotype was recorded many times. This sequence joins TRBV2 and TRBJ1-2; no clear D. CDR1 is SNHLY and CDR2 is FYNNEI in the germline V gene. This CDR3 has 11 residues. V was pared by 2 bases and J by 8 bases, with 6 bases between. The CDR3 nucleotides read TGTGCCAGCAGTGAACAAAGAGGCTACACCTTC. Amino acid sequence: CASSEQRGYTF.

The chain combines TRBV28 with TRBJ1-4; possible D gene TRBD1, 6 bases. The CDR3 extends over 15 amino acids. In germline, CDR1 is MDHEN, CDR2 SYDVKM. Trimming removed 2 bases at V and 6 bases at J, with 13 bases between. CDR3 nucleotides: TGTGCCAGCAGTTTAGTTCGGGGGGGCGATGAAAAACTGTTTTTT. Residues: CASSLVRGGDEKLFF.

There are a few counts of this clonotype. The chain recombines TRBV6-1 with TRBJ1-3; the D gene is possibly TRBD1 (5 bases). This CDR3 has 13 amino acids. V was shortened by 10 bases and J by 0 bases, with 10 bases between the two germline ends. In germline, CDR1 is MNHNS, CDR2 SASEGT. The CDR3 loop is CAIGDLSGNTIYF. DNA of the CDR3: TGTGCCATCGGGGACCTCTCTGGAAACACCATATATTTT.

At least ten counts were recorded for this clonotype. This chain connects TRBV28 to TRBJ2-2; 9 nucleotides agree with TRBD1. CDR1 and CDR2 from the germline V gene are MDHEN and SYDVKM. The CDR3 contains 15 residues. Unmatched junction bases numbered 8, after V lost 7 bases and J lost 5 bases. The CDR3 spells CASNSQGAGTGELFF. Here the CDR3 DNA reads TGTGCCAGCAACTCACAGGGGGCGGGGACCGGGGAGCTGTTTTTT.

The V gene is TRBV11-2, the J gene TRBJ2-3, with 8 bases that match TRBD1. Germline-derived CDR1 and CDR2 are SGHAT and FQNNGV. The V gene end was trimmed by 4 bases and the J gene end by 0 bases; junction bases not matched to a gene: 9. The CDR3 runs 17 residues. The CDR3 coding sequence is TGTGCCAGCAGCTCCGGACAGGGAGCCCCAAGCACAGATACGCAGTATTTT. Residues: CASSSGQGAPSTDTQYF.

This clonotype was counted ten times or more. The V and J genes are TRBV9 and TRBJ1-4, with D uncertain. Germline CDR1 is SGDLS and CDR2 is YYNGEE. This CDR3 is built from 14 residues. Trimming shortened V by 0 bases and J by 10 bases, and 13 bases separated the two germline ends. DNA of the CDR3: TGTGCCAGCAGCGTAGAAGATAATCGCGGAAAACTGTTTTTT. Protein: CASSVEDNRGKLFF.

The chain couples TRBV4-1 to TRBJ1-1; perhaps TRBD1 as D (5 bases). This CDR3 has 19 residues. V lost 0 bases and J 6 bases, leaving 26 bases between the germline ends. Looked up from germline, CDR1 is MGHRA and CDR2 is YSYEKL. CDR3 in DNA: TGCGCCAGCAGCCAAGATAAGGCAGGGAATGTCAAGTCTAAGTCTGAAGCTTTCTTT. It yields the protein CASSQDKAGNVKSKSEAFF.

The gene calls are TRBV27 and TRBJ1-2; TRBD1 might be the D (5 bases). The CDR3 has 16 residues. CDR1 and CDR2 from the germline V gene are MNHEY and SMNVEV (reference sequence). V dropped 1 base and J dropped 2 bases, with 14 bases sitting between them. Written as DNA, the CDR3 is TGTGCCAGCAGTTTATTTATGAACGACAGAAACTATGGCTACACCTTC. Translating it yields CASSLFMNDRNYGYTF.

The CDR3 DNA follows: TGTGCCAGCAGCCAATCAATCGGACCCCCGCCGTACGAGCAGTACTTC. Translation: CASSQSIGPPPYEQYF. This chain connects TRBV14 to TRBJ2-7; D is uncertain. The CDR3 has 16 residues. Germline V gene lookup returns CDR1 SGHDN and CDR2 FVKESK. V gave up 2 bases and J gave up 4 bases, with 18 bases separating them.

This clonotype was counted between two and nine times. The rearrangement joins TRBV13 to TRBJ1-3; TRBD1 might be the D (5 bases). The V gene's germline CDR1 is PRHDT and CDR2 FYEKMQ (reference sequence). This CDR3 is built from 19 residues. Trimming cost V 5 bases and J 0 bases, with 23 bases left between them. In DNA, the CDR3 is TGTGCCAGCAGCCCCGCGGGTGAAACAGACAGCTTCTCTGGAAACACCATATATTTT. It codes for CASSPAGETDSFSGNTIYF.

The table lists this clonotype with many counts. The gene calls are TRBV27 and TRBJ2-7, with D unclear. With 0 bases removed from V and 3 bases from J, the gap between germline ends came to 9 bases. This CDR3 comprises 14 residues. Germline loops: CDR1 MNHEY, CDR2 SMNVEV (reference sequence). CDR3 loop: CASSLSLGNYEQYF. The CDR3 DNA is TGTGCCAGCAGTTTATCGCTGGGAAACTACGAGCAGTACTTC.

The chain joins TRBV28 to TRBJ1-5, with D unclear. CDR1 is MDHEN, CDR2 SYDVKM, per germline. The V end was cut by 6 bases, the J end by 0 bases, with 12 bases between. The CDR3 totals 15 residues. CDR3 coding DNA: TGTGCCAGCAGCCGTGTCGGGGATAGCAATCAGCCCCAGCATTTT. This gives the protein CASSRVGDSNQPQHF. The whole variable domain, filled in from reference TRBV28 and TRBJ1-5, reads DVKVTQSSRYLVKRTGEKVFLECVQDMDHENMFWYRQDPGLGLRLIYFSYDVKMKEKGDIPEGYSVSREKKERFSLILESASTNQTSMYLCASSRVGDSNQPQHFGDGTRLSIL.

This clonotype showed up just a few times. The V and J genes are TRBV27 and TRBJ2-3; TRBD1 aligns across 12 bases. The J segment lost 5 bases and the V segment lost 8 bases, leaving 14 bases of the junction unmatched. Germline loops: CDR1 MNHEY, CDR2 SMNVEV (reference sequence). The CDR3 length is 17 residues. The CDR3 sequence is CASGHGRDRGQGDTQYF. CDR3 in DNA: TGTGCCAGCGGCCATGGCCGGGACAGGGGGCAAGGAGATACGCAGTATTTT.

The genes are TRBV3-1 and TRBJ2-1; D gene uncertain. This CDR3 has 14 residues. CDR1 and CDR2 from the germline V gene are LGHDT and YNNKEL (reference sequence). V dropped 4 bases and J dropped 7 bases, with 14 bases sitting between them. CDR3 DNA sequence: TGTGCCAGCAGCCGGGCAGGAAGTAAGAATGAGCAGTTCTTC. This sequence encodes CASSRAGSKNEQFF.

This clonotype has at least ten counts. The V call is TRBV9, the J call TRBJ2-7; 7 bases align to TRBD2. The CDR3 covers 15 residues. The V and J ends lost 0 bases and 2 bases, in that order; junction bases with no gene match: 5. Germline V lookup: CDR1 SGDLS, CDR2 YYNGEE. CDR3 region: CASSVDPGGTYEQYF. The CDR3 coding sequence is TGTGCCAGCAGCGTAGATCCGGGGGGAACCTACGAGCAGTACTTC.

Regarding this clonotype: This may be a read error, as it is one base from a much larger clone. This chain links TRBV15 with TRBJ1-3; D gene uncertain. There are 13 residues in the CDR3. In germline, CDR1 is LNHNV, CDR2 YYDKDF (reference sequence). CDR3 sequence reads: CAASIDKFNTIYF. CDR3 DNA sequence: TGTGCCGCCAGCATTGACAAGTTCAACACCATATATTTT.

The genes are TRBV19 and TRBJ2-2, with no clear D. V lost 0 bases and J 4 bases, leaving 24 bases between the germline ends. This CDR3 region has 20 residues. Germline CDR1 reads LNHDA; CDR2 reads SQIVND (reference sequence). The CDR3 coding sequence is TGTGCCAGTAGTATAGACGTTTTATTTTCGTCCCCCCCCCGCACCGGGGAGCTGTTTTTT. Translation: CASSIDVLFSSPPRTGELFF.